This T cell receptor (beta chain) is from a study of Graves' ophthalmopathy and Graves' hyperthyroidism. Findings of the study overall: A 13-signature model separated ophthalmopathy from stable hyperthyroidism, reaching about 88% sensitivity and about 81% specificity cross-validated. The authors also found most expanded thyroid clonotypes above 0.001 frequency in blood.

The diagnostic workup employed clinical symptoms, serum thyroxine, TRAb, thyroid ultrasound and orbital computed tomography. Fresh peripheral blood, about 10 ml, was the PBMC source. The study amplified TCR beta CDR3 regions using RNA transcripts. Second-round multiplex PCR came after a first-round RT-PCR that employed HTBI primers. MiXCR, applied by TCRdb to the multiplex PCR reads, yields one record per CDR3 protein. This table holds under 400,000 distinct CDR3 sequences, roughly a sixth found once. CDR3 length: 15 residues. CDR1 and CDR2 (germline): LGHNA, YSLEER. Trimming cost V 0 bases and J 3 bases, with 12 bases left between them. This clonotype was seen at least ten times. What it recognizes is unknown.

The sequence derives from an adult man with Graves' ophthalmopathy. The sequencing input was peripheral blood. V usage is TRBV4-3 and J usage is TRBJ2-7; D may match TRBD1 or TRBD2 (6 bases each). As DNA, the CDR3 is TGCGCCAGCAGCCAAGATCTCCGGGGGCACTACGAGCAGTACTTC. This gives the protein CASSQDLRGHYEQYF.